Listed here is a single T cell receptor (beta chain). The antigen is undetermined. This record comes from a study of blood T cells in healthy people across ages. A second about 7 to 11 cycle PCR used barcoded and J-beta primers. The authors tagged each cDNA molecule using a template-switch adaptor with 12 random nucleotides. TCRdb redid the calling of the 5' RACE reads with MiXCR, one entry per CDR3 protein. The repertoire holds 700,000 to 950,000 distinct CDR3 sequences, with 40% to 45% as singletons. CDR1 is DFQATT and CDR2 is SNEGSKA in the germline V gene (reference sequence). V was cut by 5 bases and J by 5 bases, with 8 bases left in between. The CDR3 covers 11 residues. Findings and limits, study-wide: Higher naive T cell percentage went strongly together with higher TCR beta diversity. Age advanced and TCR beta diversity per million T cells fell, roughly linearly.

Researchers collected about 9.1 milliliters of peripheral blood from every single donor. The receptor's source is a woman in her fifties or sixties in good health. Sequencing input: blood. The chain uses TRBV20-1 and TRBJ2-3; D gene unclear. Here the CDR3 reads CSALRRDTQYF. The CDR3 nucleotides read TGCAGTGCTTTACGCCGAGATACGCAGTATTTT.